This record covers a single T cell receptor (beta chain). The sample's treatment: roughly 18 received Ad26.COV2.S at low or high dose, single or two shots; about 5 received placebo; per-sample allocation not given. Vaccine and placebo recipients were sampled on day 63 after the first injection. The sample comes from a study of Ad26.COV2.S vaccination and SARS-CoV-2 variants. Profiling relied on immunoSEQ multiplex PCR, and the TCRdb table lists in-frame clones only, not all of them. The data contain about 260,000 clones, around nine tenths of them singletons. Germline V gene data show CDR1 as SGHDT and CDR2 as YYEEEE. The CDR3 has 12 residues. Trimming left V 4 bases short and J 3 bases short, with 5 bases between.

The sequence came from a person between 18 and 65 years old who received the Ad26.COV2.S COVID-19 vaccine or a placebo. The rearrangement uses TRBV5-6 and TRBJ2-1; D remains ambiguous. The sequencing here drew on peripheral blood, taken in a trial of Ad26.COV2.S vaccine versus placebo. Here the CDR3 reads CASSQHYNEQFF. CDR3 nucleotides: TGTGCCAGCAGCCAGCACTACAATGAGCAGTTCTTC.